The 10 T cell receptor beta chains below were found in one sample sequenced in a study of control samples from healthy donors and cancer patients. Produced via immunoSEQ multiplex PCR; TCRdb's table is partial and in-frame only. Seen here are 100,000 to 110,000 clones, roughly nine tenths observed once, and the top ten hold 18%. Sequencing was carried out using blood. The receptors here all came from a woman between 50 and 59 years old in good health.

This clone was picked up one time. The chain links TRBV5-6 to TRBJ2-3; D is ambiguous. Germline loops: CDR1 SGHDT, CDR2 YYEEEE. The V end lost 0 bases, the J end lost 1 base, and 6 bases lay between the germline ends. This CDR3 region has 14 residues. This chain's CDR3 is CASSLAPGTDTQYF. CDR3 nucleotide sequence: TGTGCCAGCAGCTTGGCTCCGGGCACAGATACGCAGTATTTT. The whole variable domain, filled in from reference TRBV5-6 and TRBJ2-3, reads DAGVTQSPTHLIKTRGQQVTLRCSPKSGHDTVSWYQQALGQGPQFIFQYYEEEERQRGNFPDRFSGHQFPNYSSELNVNALLLGDSALYLCASSLAPGTDTQYFGPGTRLTVL.

The genes are TRBV7-2 and TRBJ2-4; no firm D call. V dropped 1 base and J dropped 12 bases, with 7 bases sitting between them. CDR3 length: 11 residues. The germline CDR1 and CDR2 sequences are SGHTA and FQGNSA. DNA of the CDR3: TGTGCCAGCAGCTTAGGGCCTGGTCAGTACTTC. Amino acids: CASSLGPGQYF.

V gene TRBV30 combines with J gene TRBJ1-4; TRBD1 is a possible D gene (5 bases). In germline, CDR1 is GTSNPN, CDR2 SVGIG (reference sequence). Trimming stripped 2 bases from V and 8 bases from J, with 15 bases between. This CDR3 region has 14 residues. For the CDR3, the DNA is TGTGCCTGGAGTCGCAGGGATGGAGGGGAAAAACTGTTTTTT. Translation gives CAWSRRDGGEKLFF.

The chain links TRBV19 to TRBJ2-7; 12 nucleotides align to TRBD2. CDR3 length: 14 amino acids. With 8 bases clipped from V and 2 bases from J, the junction kept 4 bases outside the gene matches. CDR1 LNHDA and CDR2 SQIVND come from the germline V gene (reference sequence). This CDR3 is CASQRLAGAYEQYF. For the CDR3, the DNA is TGTGCCAGTCAACGACTAGCGGGGGCCTACGAGCAGTACTTC.

V is TRBV10-2 and J is TRBJ2-3, with D maybe TRBD2 (6 bases). The CDR3 consists of 15 residues. CDR1 WSHSY and CDR2 SAAADI come from the germline V gene. The ends were cut back, 5 bases at V and 2 bases at J, with 14 bases in the middle. The CDR3 is CASSLSGAPTDTQYF. CDR3 nucleotide sequence: TGCGCCAGCAGTCTTAGCGGTGCTCCCACAGATACGCAGTATTTT.

This chain connects TRBV11-3 to TRBJ1-6, with D possibly matching TRBD1 (5 bases). This CDR3 has 13 residues. V dropped 8 bases and J dropped 7 bases, with 12 bases sitting between them. Germline V gene sequence: CDR1 SGHNT, CDR2 YENEEA. The CDR3 nucleotides read TGTGCCAGCCCGGGACCCCCGAATTCACCCCTCCACTTT. It is translated as CASPGPPNSPLHF. Together with reference TRBV11-3 and TRBJ1-6, the CDR3 gives the full variable domain: EAGVVQSPRYKIIEKKQPVAFWCNPISGHNTLYWYLQNLGQGPELLIRYENEEAVDDSQLPKDRFSAERLKGVDSTLKIQPAELGDSAVYLCASPGPPNSPLHFGNGTRLTVT.

This rearrangement joins TRBV30 to TRBJ1-5; D unresolved. Germline-derived CDR1 and CDR2 are GTSNPN and SVGIG (reference sequence). The CDR3 extends over 14 amino acids. Trimming stripped 2 bases from V and 1 base from J, with 9 bases between. CDR3 sequence: CAWSPGVSNQPQHF. The CDR3 DNA reads TGTGCCTGGAGTCCGGGAGTCAGCAATCAGCCCCAGCATTTT.

The chain links TRBV3-1 (or the pseudogene TRBV3-2) to TRBJ2-5; TRBD2 matches at 9 bases. The CDR3 contains 16 residues. Germline CDR1 reads LGHDT; CDR2 reads YNNKEL (reference sequence). J was trimmed by 3 bases and V by 4 bases; bases with no gene match: 9. This CDR3 reads CASSRGLAQGEETQYF. The CDR3 region has the DNA TGTGCCAGCAGCCGGGGACTAGCCCAGGGGGAAGAGACCCAGTACTTC.

This clone occurred once. This chain links TRBV5-1 with TRBJ1-5; possible D gene TRBD1, 5 bases. V was cut by 7 bases and J by 3 bases, with 14 bases left in between. The CDR3 is 14 residues long. The germline V gene encodes CDR1 SGHRS and CDR2 YFSETQ. CDR3 bases: TGCGCCAGCGGCGGGGGAGTAATCAATCAGCCCCAGCATTTT. Translated, it gives CASGGGVINQPQHF.

This clone was counted a few times. The chain combines TRBV2 with TRBJ1-5; D is uncertain. The CDR3 has 12 residues. V lost 8 bases and J lost 2, with 7 bases in between. Germline V gives CDR1 SNHLY, CDR2 FYNNEI. This CDR3 reads CASGRGNQPQHF. CDR3 sequence (DNA): TGTGCCAGCGGACGGGGCAATCAGCCCCAGCATTTT. Full variable domain (remainder filled in from reference TRBV2 and TRBJ1-5): EPEVTQTPSHQVTQMGQEVILRCVPISNHLYFYWYRQILGQKVEFLVSFYNNEISEKSEIFDDQFSVERPDGSNFTLKIRSTKLEDSAMYFCASGRGNQPQHFGDGTRLSIL.